This is a list of T cell receptor beta chains from one sample in a study of blood T cell repertoires in COVID-19. Sequencing was performed with immunoSEQ multiplex PCR; in TCRdb, only in-frame clones are kept and a portion is missing. The sample has approximately 15,000 clones, roughly 90% seen once. The sample taken for sequencing was peripheral blood. The receptors were gathered from a human donor in a cohort sampled during active COVID-19. Each CDR3 is given with its conserved first and last residue. D genes are given only for firm matches. Clone size is not always given. Where it is, it says once, few, many or a class for expanded clones.

V gene,clone size,D gene,J gene,CDR3 protein,CDR3 DNA
TRBV19,NA,TRBD1,TRBJ1-5,CASTGTGNQPQHF,TGTGCCAGTACAGGGACAGGGAATCAGCCCCAGCATTTT
TRBV3-1/TRBV3-2,NA,TRBD1,TRBJ2-4,CASSPRQGESIQYF,TGTGCCAGCAGCCCCCGACAGGGTGAGAGCATTCAGTACTTC
TRBV2,NA,TRBD1,TRBJ1-2,CATTDPGTGAGMNYGYTF,TGTGCCACCACCGACCCCGGGACAGGGGCCGGAATGAACTATGGCTACACCTTC
TRBV20-1,NA,NA,TRBJ1-1,CSASTGQYMNTEAFF,TGCAGTGCTAGTACTGGACAGTACATGAACACTGAAGCTTTCTTT
TRBV5-6,NA,TRBD1,TRBJ1-2,CASSLDSGGSRGYTF,TGTGCCAGCAGCTTGGATTCAGGGGGCAGTCGTGGCTACACCTTC
TRBV6-5,once,TRBD1,TRBJ1-4,CASRKDRVVEKLFF,TGTGCCAGCAGGAAGGACAGGGTCGTAGAAAAACTGTTTTTT
TRBV29-1,once,NA,TRBJ1-2,CSTWVGAGGYTF,TGCAGCACCTGGGTGGGGGCCGGGGGCTACACCTTC
TRBV29-1,NA,NA,TRBJ2-5,CSVDGGPVQYF,TGCAGCGTTGACGGGGGGCCCGTCCAGTACTTC
TRBV29-1,NA,NA,TRBJ1-1,CSVEGASTEAFF,TGCAGCGTTGAGGGGGCAAGCACTGAAGCTTTCTTT
TRBV24-1,once,NA,TRBJ2-7,CATTLLREKTYEQYF,TGTGCCACGACTTTATTGCGGGAAAAAACCTACGAGCAGTACTTC
TRBV7-6,once,NA,TRBJ2-2,CASSLGRDTGELFF,TGTGCCAGCAGCTTAGGACGGGACACCGGGGAGCTGTTTTTT
TRBV30,NA,TRBD1,TRBJ1-5,CALQGASSNQPQHF,TGTGCCCTTCAGGGGGCTTCGAGCAATCAGCCCCAGCATTTT
TRBV21-1,few,NA,TRBJ1-5,CATSQSAYWGQGAHSNQPQHF,NA
TRBV18,NA,TRBD2,TRBJ2-1,CASSTSGGAENEQFF,TGTGCCAGCTCGACCTCCGGGGGGGCCGAAAATGAGCAGTTCTTC
TRBV19,NA,TRBD1,TRBJ2-2,CASSVDRANTGELFF,TGTGCCAGTAGTGTGGACAGGGCGAACACCGGGGAGCTGTTTTTT
TRBV27,NA,TRBD1,TRBJ2-7,CASSRPGTGPYEQYF,TGTGCCAGCAGCCGTCCCGGGACAGGGCCCTACGAGCAGTACTTC
TRBV9,NA,TRBD2,TRBJ2-2,CASSATSGYTGELFF,TGTGCCAGCAGCGCGACTAGCGGCTACACCGGGGAGCTGTTTTTT
TRBV19,NA,TRBD1,TRBJ1-5,CASSRGQERHF,TGTGCCAGTAGTAGGGGACAGGAGAGGCATTTT
TRBV5-1,NA,TRBD2,TRBJ2-1,CASSLGSGGPYNEQFF,TGCGCCAGCAGCTTGGGTAGCGGGGGCCCATACAATGAGCAGTTCTTC
TRBV28,NA,NA,TRBJ2-1,CASSLPDPSNNEQFF,TGTGCCAGCAGTTTACCTGATCCGAGTAACAATGAGCAGTTCTTC
TRBV12-5,NA,NA,TRBJ2-1,CASVIQGFGGEQFF,TGTGCTAGTGTCATACAGGGTTTCGGAGGTGAGCAGTTCTTC
TRBV28,once,NA,TRBJ2-7,CASSPPRSVQSYEQYF,TGTGCCAGCAGTCCTCCCCGCAGCGTGCAATCCTACGAGCAGTACTTC
TRBV7-9,NA,TRBD1,TRBJ1-3,CASSSSGTGSGNTIYF,TGTGCCAGCAGCTCTTCGGGGACAGGATCTGGAAACACCATATATTTT
TRBV30,few,NA,TRBJ2-7,CAWSAQGYEQYF,TGTGCCTGGAGTGCACAGGGCTACGAGCAGTACTTC
TRBV3-1/TRBV3-2,few,NA,TRBJ1-5,CASSQGGAGNQPQHF,TGTGCCAGCAGCCAAGGCGGTGCGGGCAATCAGCCCCAGCATTTT
TRBV5-4,NA,TRBD2,TRBJ2-4,CASSWKTSRAKNIQYF,TGTGCCAGCAGCTGGAAGACTAGCCGGGCCAAAAACATTCAGTACTTC
TRBV6-2/TRBV6-3,NA,TRBD2,TRBJ2-3,CASSLPGLARPDTQYF,TGTGCCAGCAGCCTCCCGGGACTAGCGCGCCCAGATACGCAGTATTTT
TRBV25-1,NA,TRBD1,TRBJ1-1,CASSEYPDRGTEAFF,TGTGCCAGCAGTGAATACCCGGACAGGGGAACTGAAGCTTTCTTT
TRBV11-2,NA,TRBD1,TRBJ2-7,CASSVGTGLREQYF,TGTGCCAGCAGTGTTGGGACAGGGCTACGAGAGCAGTACTTC
TRBV30,NA,TRBD1,TRBJ2-7,CAWSRFLGTGNLHEQYF,TGTGCCTGGAGTAGATTCTTGGGGACAGGGAATCTCCACGAGCAGTACTTC
TRBV7-9,NA,TRBD1,TRBJ2-7,CASSFGQGTEEQYF,TGTGCCAGCAGCTTTGGACAGGGTACGGAGGAGCAGTACTTC
TRBV19,few,NA,TRBJ1-5,CASRLTGNRNQPQHF,TGTGCCAGTAGATTAACAGGGAATCGGAATCAGCCCCAGCATTTT
TRBV4-2,NA,NA,TRBJ1-4,CASSQNFASRLDEKLFF,TGTGCCAGCAGCCAAAATTTCGCGAGCAGACTGGATGAAAAACTGTTTTTT
TRBV2,NA,NA,TRBJ1-1,CASSAPMGQANTEAFF,TGTGCCAGCAGTGCTCCGATGGGACAAGCTAACACTGAAGCTTTCTTT
TRBV15,NA,NA,TRBJ1-6,CATSRDSGHSSYNSPLHF,TGTGCCACCAGCAGAGATAGCGGACACAGCTCCTATAATTCACCCCTCCACTTT
TRBV5-6,NA,TRBD1,TRBJ1-1,CASSLILDRLNTEAFF,TGTGCCAGCAGCTTGATCCTGGACAGGTTGAACACTGAAGCTTTCTTT
TRBV6-5,NA,TRBD1,TRBJ2-3,CASSYSGQQTDTQYF,TGTGCCAGCAGTTATTCGGGACAGCAAACAGATACGCAGTATTTT
TRBV5-6,NA,NA,TRBJ2-7,CASSLEHYEQYF,TGTGCCAGCAGCTTGGAACACTACGAGCAGTACTTC
TRBV7-2,NA,NA,TRBJ2-5,CASSTSRGGASETQYF,TGTGCCAGCAGCACCTCTAGAGGGGGGGCGTCAGAGACCCAGTACTTC
TRBV7-2,once,NA,TRBJ2-3,CGGGPRYTDTQYF,TGTGGCGGCGGGCCACGTTACACAGATACGCAGTATTTT
TRBV7-8,few,TRBD1,TRBJ1-5,CASSQGEGTAQHF,TGTGCCAGCAGCCAGGGGGAGGGCACGGCCCAGCATTTT
TRBV18,NA,TRBD1,TRBJ2-1,CASSPLRTGVADEQFF,TGTGCCAGCTCACCACTACGGACAGGGGTCGCGGATGAGCAGTTCTTC
TRBV24-1,NA,NA,TRBJ2-7,CATSDSDSREQYF,TGTGCCACCAGTGATTCGGACTCTCGCGAGCAGTACTTC
TRBV2,few,TRBD1,TRBJ2-7,CASSGDSPSYEQYF,TGTGCCAGCAGTGGGGACAGTCCCTCCTACGAGCAGTACTTC
TRBV2,NA,NA,TRBJ1-5,CASGLLGSNQPQHF,TGTGCCAGCGGACTTCTAGGGAGCAATCAGCCCCAGCATTTT
TRBV6-5,NA,TRBD1,TRBJ2-7,CASRLTGGQSEQYF,TGTGCCAGCAGATTGACAGGGGGCCAAAGCGAGCAGTACTTC
TRBV5-1,NA,TRBD1,TRBJ2-7,CASSTRTGTDEQYF,TGCGCCAGCAGCACCAGGACAGGCACCGACGAGCAGTACTTC
TRBV5-4,NA,TRBD1,TRBJ1-2,CASNTGQGSNYGYTF,TGTGCCAGCAACACGGGACAGGGCTCTAACTATGGCTACACCTTC
TRBV15,NA,NA,TRBJ1-1,CATSRDTGYDAFF,TGTGCCACCAGCAGAGACACAGGATATGATGCTTTCTTT
TRBV7-2,NA,NA,TRBJ1-6,CASSHTNSPLHF,TGTGCCAGCAGCCACACGAATTCACCCCTCCACTTT
TRBV5-4,NA,NA,TRBJ2-4,CASSLEGVRTKNIQYF,TGTGCCAGCAGCTTGGAAGGGGTGAGAACCAAAAACATTCAGTACTTC